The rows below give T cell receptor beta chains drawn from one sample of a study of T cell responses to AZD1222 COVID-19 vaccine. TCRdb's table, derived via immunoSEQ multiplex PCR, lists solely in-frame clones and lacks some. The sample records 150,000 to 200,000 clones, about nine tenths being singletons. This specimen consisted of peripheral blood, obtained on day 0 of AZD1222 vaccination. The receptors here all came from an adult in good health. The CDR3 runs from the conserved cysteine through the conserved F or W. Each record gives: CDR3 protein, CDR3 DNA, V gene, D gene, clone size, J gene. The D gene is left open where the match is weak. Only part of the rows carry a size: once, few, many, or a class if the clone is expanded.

CDR3 protein: CASRRTPYTEAFF
CDR3 DNA: TGTGCCAGCAGACGGACACCCTACACTGAAGCTTTCTTT
V gene: TRBV6-5
D gene: NA
clone size: once
J gene: TRBJ1-1

CDR3 protein: CASSQPDRGNSPLHF
CDR3 DNA: TGCGCCAGCAGTCAACCCGACAGGGGCAATTCACCCCTCCACTTT
V gene: TRBV23-1
D gene: TRBD1
clone size: NA
J gene: TRBJ1-6

CDR3 protein: CASSLSLAGELFF
CDR3 DNA: TGTGCCAGCAGTTTAAGTCTCGCCGGGGAGCTGTTTTTT
V gene: TRBV28
D gene: NA
clone size: NA
J gene: TRBJ2-2

CDR3 protein: CASSPLAGAEETQYF
CDR3 DNA: TGTGCCAGCTCACCGCTAGCGGGAGCTGAAGAGACCCAGTACTTC
V gene: TRBV18
D gene: TRBD2
clone size: NA
J gene: TRBJ2-5

CDR3 protein: CASSPQQGGEYF
CDR3 DNA: TGTGCCAGCAGTCCCCAACAGGGGGGGGAGTACTTC
V gene: TRBV28
D gene: NA
clone size: NA
J gene: TRBJ2-7

CDR3 protein: CASRPARGTDTQYF
CDR3 DNA: TGTGCCAGCAGACCCGCGCGGGGCACAGATACGCAGTATTTT
V gene: TRBV7-2
D gene: NA
clone size: once
J gene: TRBJ2-3

CDR3 protein: CASSAQGGGYTF
CDR3 DNA: TGTGCCAGCAGTGCACAGGGCGGTGGCTACACCTTC
V gene: TRBV27
D gene: NA
clone size: NA
J gene: TRBJ1-2

CDR3 protein: CASSLGQGQRAGANVLTF
CDR3 DNA: TGTGCTAGCAGCTTAGGCCAGGGCCAGCGGGCTGGGGCCAACGTCCTGACTTTC
V gene: TRBV7-7
D gene: NA
clone size: NA
J gene: TRBJ2-6

CDR3 protein: CASSFGLAGARGTDTQYF
CDR3 DNA: TGCGCCAGCAGCTTCGGACTAGCGGGGGCCAGGGGCACAGATACGCAGTATTTT
V gene: TRBV5-1
D gene: TRBD2
clone size: NA
J gene: TRBJ2-3

CDR3 protein: CASSFRSDTGELFF
CDR3 DNA: TGTGCCAGCAGCTTTCGATCCGACACCGGGGAGCTGTTTTTT
V gene: TRBV5-6
D gene: NA
clone size: NA
J gene: TRBJ2-2

CDR3 protein: CASSPVGVPSYEQYF
CDR3 DNA: TGTGCCAGCAGCCCCGTGGGAGTCCCCTCCTACGAGCAGTACTTC
V gene: TRBV28
D gene: NA
clone size: NA
J gene: TRBJ2-7

CDR3 protein: CASSYRTTYEQYF
CDR3 DNA: TGTGCCAGCAGTTACAGGACTACCTACGAGCAGTACTTC
V gene: TRBV27
D gene: NA
clone size: NA
J gene: TRBJ2-7

CDR3 protein: CATAAGVRQPQHF
CDR3 DNA: TGTGCCACAGCGGCCGGGGTGCGTCAGCCCCAGCATTTT
V gene: TRBV19
D gene: NA
clone size: once
J gene: TRBJ1-5